A selection of T cell receptor beta chains follows, all from one sample in a study of siplizumab effects on memory and regulatory T cells. Clones were sequenced by immunoSEQ multiplex PCR, and TCRdb holds only the in-frame ones, with some missing. Seen here are some 100,000 clones, 85% to 95% observed once, and the top ten hold around 0.6%. Source material: Tregs sorted from blood. Receptors were obtained from a human donor in good health. Both conserved end residues are part of each CDR3. D genes are given only for firm matches. Clone size is not always given. Where it is, it says once, few, many or a class for expanded clones.

V gene: TRBV28; D gene: TRBD2; J gene: TRBJ2-1; clone size: once; CDR3 DNA: TGTGCCAGCAGGCTCGGGGGGGGATTACACAACCGACACAATGAGCAGTTCTTC; CDR3 protein: CASRLGGGLHNRHNEQFF
V gene: TRBV27; D gene: TRBD2; J gene: TRBJ2-7; clone size: NA; CDR3 DNA: TGTGCCAGCAGTTTAGGCTCTAGCGGGGACTACGAGCAGTACTTC; CDR3 protein: CASSLGSSGDYEQYF
V gene: TRBV14; D gene: NA; J gene: TRBJ1-4; clone size: NA; CDR3 DNA: TGTGCCAGCAGCCACTCGGGGGCCCTAACGGGGGAAAAACTGTTTTTT; CDR3 protein: CASSHSGALTGEKLFF
V gene: TRBV7-6; D gene: NA; J gene: TRBJ2-7; clone size: NA; CDR3 DNA: TGTGCCAGCAGCTTAGCAGAACTGATTGACTCCTACGAGCAGTACTTC; CDR3 protein: CASSLAELIDSYEQYF
V gene: TRBV14; D gene: NA; J gene: TRBJ2-7; clone size: NA; CDR3 DNA: TGTGCCAGCAGCCCGGGACTTTCCCGGCGCGAGCAGTACTTC; CDR3 protein: CASSPGLSRREQYF
V gene: TRBV11-2; D gene: NA; J gene: TRBJ2-1; clone size: NA; CDR3 DNA: TGTGCCAGCAGCCCCTCGGTTGTGAATGAGCAGTTCTTC; CDR3 protein: CASSPSVVNEQFF
V gene: TRBV27; D gene: NA; J gene: TRBJ2-3; clone size: NA; CDR3 DNA: TGTGCCAGCAGTAGATGGTGGGGAGGTACAGATACGCAGTATTTT; CDR3 protein: CASSRWWGGTDTQYF
V gene: TRBV6-6; D gene: NA; J gene: TRBJ1-3; clone size: NA; CDR3 DNA: TGTGCCAGCCACGAGGCTATCTCTGGAAACACCATATATTTT; CDR3 protein: CASHEAISGNTIYF
V gene: TRBV5-1; D gene: NA; J gene: TRBJ2-1; clone size: NA; CDR3 DNA: TGCGCCAGCAGCATAGGGGACGTATACAATGAGCAGTTCTTC; CDR3 protein: CASSIGDVYNEQFF
V gene: TRBV9; D gene: NA; J gene: TRBJ1-4; clone size: NA; CDR3 DNA: TGTGCCAGCAGCGGAGAGGGAATTCGTGAAAAACTGTTTTTT; CDR3 protein: CASSGEGIREKLFF
V gene: TRBV19; D gene: NA; J gene: TRBJ2-1; clone size: NA; CDR3 DNA: TGTGCCAGTAGTATTTACTGGACCTACAATGAGCAGTTCTTC; CDR3 protein: CASSIYWTYNEQFF
V gene: TRBV5-4; D gene: NA; J gene: TRBJ2-7; clone size: once; CDR3 DNA: TGTGCCAGCAGCTTGGGGGGGAACTCCTACGAGCAGTACTTC; CDR3 protein: CASSLGGNSYEQYF
V gene: TRBV6-1; D gene: NA; J gene: TRBJ2-6; clone size: once; CDR3 DNA: TGTGCCAGCAGCTCAGAGCTTCCTGGGGCCAACGTCCTGACTTTC; CDR3 protein: CASSSELPGANVLTF